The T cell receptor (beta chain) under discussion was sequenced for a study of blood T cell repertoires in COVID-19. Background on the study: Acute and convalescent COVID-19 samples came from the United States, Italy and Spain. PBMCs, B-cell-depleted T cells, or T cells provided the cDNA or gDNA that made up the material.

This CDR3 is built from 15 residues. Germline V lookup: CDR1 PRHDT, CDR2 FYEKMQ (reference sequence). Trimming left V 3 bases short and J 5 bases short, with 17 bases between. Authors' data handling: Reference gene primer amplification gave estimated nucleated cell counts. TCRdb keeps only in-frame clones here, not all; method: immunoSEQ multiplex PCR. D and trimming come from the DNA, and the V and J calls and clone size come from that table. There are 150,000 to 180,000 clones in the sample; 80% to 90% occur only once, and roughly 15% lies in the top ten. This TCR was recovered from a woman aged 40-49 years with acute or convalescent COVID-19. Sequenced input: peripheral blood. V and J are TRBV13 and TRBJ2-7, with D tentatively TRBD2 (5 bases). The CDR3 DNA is TGTGCCAGCAGCTTTTGGGGTCGGGGAGTCAACGAGCAGTACTTC. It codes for CASSFWGRGVNEQYF.